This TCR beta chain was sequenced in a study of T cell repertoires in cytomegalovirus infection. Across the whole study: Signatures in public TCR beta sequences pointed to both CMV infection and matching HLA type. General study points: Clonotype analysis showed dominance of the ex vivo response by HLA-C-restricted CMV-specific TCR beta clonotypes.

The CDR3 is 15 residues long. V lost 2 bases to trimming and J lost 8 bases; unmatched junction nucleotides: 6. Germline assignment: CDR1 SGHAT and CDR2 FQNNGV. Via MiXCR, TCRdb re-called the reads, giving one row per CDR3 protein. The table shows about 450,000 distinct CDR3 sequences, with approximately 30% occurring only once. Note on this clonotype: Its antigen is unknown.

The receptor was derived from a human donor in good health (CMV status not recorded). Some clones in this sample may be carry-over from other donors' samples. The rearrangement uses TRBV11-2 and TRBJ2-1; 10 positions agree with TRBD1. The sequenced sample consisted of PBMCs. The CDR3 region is CASSLWDRGIDEQFF. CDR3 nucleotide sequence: TGTGCCAGCAGCTTATGGGACAGGGGAATAGATGAGCAGTTCTTC.